The clone carrying this T cell receptor (beta chain) was detected many times. These data are taken from a study of T cells after yellow fever vaccination. TCRdb re-called the 5' RACE reads with MiXCR, one entry per CDR3 protein. This table has roughly 45,000 distinct CDR3 sequences, 6% to 7% appearing once. The V gene end was trimmed by 4 bases and the J gene end by 9 bases; junction bases not matched to a gene: 12. Germline loops: CDR1 SGHVS, CDR2 FNYEAQ. The CDR3 is 16 residues long. This receptor was taken from a man aged 25 to 40 who received the YFV17D yellow fever vaccine. The chain links TRBV7-6 to TRBJ2-1; 10 bases fit TRBD2. This specimen was PBMCs, either bulk or a sorted T-cell subset (CD4+, CD8+, memory, or dextramer-sorted; not recorded which), taken 45 days after the yellow fever booster vaccination. The chain's CDR3 is CASSSPKAGGLGEQFF. The CDR3 nucleotides read TGTGCCAGCAGCTCTCCTAAAGCGGGAGGGCTGGGTGAGCAGTTCTTC.